Presented here are 6 T cell receptor beta chains from one specimen sequenced in a study of technical replicates of blood from several donors. Clones were read by immunoSEQ multiplex PCR, and TCRdb kept only the in-frame ones, dropping some. The data contain tens of thousands of clones, around 96% of them seen just once; the ten biggest clones take up 0.2%. Source material: T cells isolated from PBMCs. All receptors come from a human donor in good health.

V gene TRBV4-1 combines with J gene TRBJ2-7; unclear D gene. V gave up 0 bases and J gave up 4 bases, with 7 bases separating them. Germline assignment: CDR1 MGHRA and CDR2 YSYEKL. The CDR3 sequence is 13 residues long. CDR3 residues: CASSQDSRYEQYF. The DNA for the CDR3 is TGCGCCAGCAGCCAAGATTCCAGATACGAGCAGTACTTC.

This clone was seen a single time. V and J are TRBV10-3 and TRBJ2-5, with D possibly being TRBD1 (6 bases). CDR1 and CDR2 from the germline V gene are ENHRY and SYGVKD. V lost 0 bases and J 1 base, leaving 12 bases between the germline ends. The CDR3 length is 16 residues. This chain's CDR3 is CAISESRGQFQETQYF. CDR3 sequence (DNA): TGTGCCATCAGTGAGTCCCGCGGACAGTTCCAAGAGACCCAGTACTTC.

The rearrangement uses TRBV9 and TRBJ2-3; weak D call: TRBD2 (6 bases). V dropped 3 bases and J dropped 3 bases, with 20 bases sitting between them. The germline V gene has CDR1 SGDLS and CDR2 YYNGEE. This CDR3 is 17 amino acids long. The chain's CDR3 is CASSALVRGGETDTQYF. The CDR3 DNA reads TGTGCCAGCAGCGCCCTGGTACGGGGCGGGGAGACAGATACGCAGTATTTT.

The chain carries TRBV5-4 and TRBJ2-7, with TRBD2 identical over 10 bases. The ends lost 5 bases at V and 2 bases at J; junction bases unmatched: 7. This CDR3 region has 15 residues. Germline CDR1 SGHNT, CDR2 YYREEE (reference sequence). The DNA of the CDR3 is TGTGCCAGCAGAAAAGCGGGAGGGCCGACCTACGAGCAGTACTTC. This sequence encodes CASRKAGGPTYEQYF.

Points on this clone: One junction end disagrees with the germline gene, perhaps due to a read error. The chain links TRBV5-1 to TRBJ2-7, with 8 nucleotides matching TRBD2. Germline V lookup: CDR1 SGHRS, CDR2 YFSETQ. The CDR3 covers 17 residues. The CDR3 region is CTSSLSPTRGAKYEQYF. The CDR3 DNA reads TGCACCAGCAGCTTGAGTCCAACGCGGGGGGCCAAATACGAGCAGTACTTC.

The chain uses TRBV4-1 and TRBJ2-1, with D possibly being TRBD1 (6 bases). This CDR3 region has 14 residues. Trimming took off 2 bases at V and 6 bases at J, with 11 bases between the two ends. The germline gives CDR1 MGHRA, CDR2 YSYEKL. The CDR3 reads CASSQNRGGNEQFF. The CDR3 DNA follows: TGCGCCAGCAGCCAAAACCGAGGGGGCAATGAGCAGTTCTTC.